This TCR beta chain was retrieved from a study of cytomegalovirus exposure and HLA in healthy donors. Regarding the study as a whole: Earlier findings revealed that most TCR beta V segments proved productive either about 90% or about 30% of the time. In presence/absence analyses, roughly uniform sequencing depth across donors was assumed.

The study ran its PCR with 60 Vbeta and 13 Jbeta primers. Libraries were prepared by immunoSEQ multiplex PCR; TCRdb keeps only in-frame clonotypes and omits some of them. Of around 200,000 clones in the sample, roughly 80% were seen once. All donors participated as healthy donors of bone marrow. The CDR3 consists of 12 residues. Trimming at V came to 8 bases and at J to 6 bases, leaving 3 bases not matched to a gene. Germline V lookup: CDR1 WNHNN, CDR2 SYGVQD (reference sequence). This clone was observed once. Its antigen is as yet unknown. Material for sequencing was PBMCs. This TCR derives from a girl aged 2 to 9 in good health and CMV-seronegative. The V and J genes are TRBV10-1 and TRBJ2-7; 11 bases fit TRBD1. In DNA, the CDR3 is TGCGCCAGCGCCGGGACAGGGGGCGAGCAGTACTTC. Translated: CASAGTGGEQYF.